This paragraph reports one TCR beta chain. What it recognizes is unknown. The data belong to a study of cytomegalovirus exposure and HLA in healthy donors. Study outcomes and limitations: Roughly uniform sequencing depth across donors was assumed, possibly incorrectly. The authors considered a cluster of highly shared sequence variants likely to be a sequencing artifact.

With 60 Vbeta and 13 Jbeta primers, the PCR was carried out. Sequencing used immunoSEQ multiplex PCR; TCRdb keeps in-frame clones, though not all of them. The sample has 90,000 to 100,000 clones, about 80% seen once. Donors had nominal health at sampling but likely had unrecorded immune exposures. The CDR3 contains 14 residues. Looked up from germline, CDR1 is SGHRS and CDR2 is YFSETQ. Trimming pared 3 bases from V and 8 bases from J, leaving 14 bases between. The material sequenced was PBMCs. This sequence originates from a man in his forties in good health and CMV-seropositive. The chain carries TRBV5-1 and TRBJ1-4; the D gene is possibly TRBD1 (6 bases). This chain's CDR3 is CASSSGTTGEKLFF. The CDR3 DNA reads as TGCGCCAGCAGCTCCGGGACAACGGGGGAAAAACTGTTTTTT.